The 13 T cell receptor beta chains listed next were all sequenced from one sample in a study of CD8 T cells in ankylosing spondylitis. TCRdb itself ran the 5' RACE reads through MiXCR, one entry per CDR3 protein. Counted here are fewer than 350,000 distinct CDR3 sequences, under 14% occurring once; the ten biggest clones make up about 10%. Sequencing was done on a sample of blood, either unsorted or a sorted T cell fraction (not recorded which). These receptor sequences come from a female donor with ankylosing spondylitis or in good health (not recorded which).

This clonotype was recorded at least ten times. The CDR3 sequence: CASSLRGGLRDTQYF. The CDR3 region has the DNA TGCGCCAGCAGCTTGCGGGGGGGTCTGAGAGATACGCAGTATTTT. The chain links TRBV5-1 to TRBJ2-3; 8 nucleotides agree with TRBD2. The CDR3 contains 15 residues. CDR1 and CDR2 (germline): SGHRS, YFSETQ. Trimming took 1 base from V and 5 from J; bases not matched to a gene: 6.

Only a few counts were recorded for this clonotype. This chain's CDR3 is CASSLDAVGHEAYEQYF. The CDR3 coding sequence is TGTGCCAGCAGCTTAGATGCTGTAGGGCACGAGGCCTACGAGCAGTACTTC. The J gene is TRBJ2-7, the V gene TRBV11-2; D unclear. The V end was cut by 0 bases, the J end by 2 bases, with 17 bases between. Germline V gene data show CDR1 as SGHAT and CDR2 as FQNNGV. The CDR3 consists of 17 residues.

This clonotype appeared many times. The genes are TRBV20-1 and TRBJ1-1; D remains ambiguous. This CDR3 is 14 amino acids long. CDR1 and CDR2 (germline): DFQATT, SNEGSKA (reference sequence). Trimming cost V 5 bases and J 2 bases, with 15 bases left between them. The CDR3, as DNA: TGCAGTGCTTCTACCCACATGACCAACACTGAAGCTTTCTTT. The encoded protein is CSASTHMTNTEAFF.

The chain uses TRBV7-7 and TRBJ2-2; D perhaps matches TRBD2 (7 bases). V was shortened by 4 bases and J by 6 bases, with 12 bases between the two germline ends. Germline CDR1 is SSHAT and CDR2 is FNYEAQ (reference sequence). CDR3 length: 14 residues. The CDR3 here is CASSSWGGAGELFF. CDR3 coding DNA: TGTGCCAGCAGCTCTTGGGGGGGCGCCGGGGAGCTGTTTTTT.

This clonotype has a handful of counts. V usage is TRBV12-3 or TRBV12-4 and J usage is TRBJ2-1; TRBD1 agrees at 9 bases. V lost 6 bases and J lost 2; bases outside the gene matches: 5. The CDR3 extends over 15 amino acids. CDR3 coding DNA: TGTGCCAGCAGGGAGGACAGGGGCCCCTACAATGAGCAGTTCTTC. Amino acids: CASREDRGPYNEQFF.

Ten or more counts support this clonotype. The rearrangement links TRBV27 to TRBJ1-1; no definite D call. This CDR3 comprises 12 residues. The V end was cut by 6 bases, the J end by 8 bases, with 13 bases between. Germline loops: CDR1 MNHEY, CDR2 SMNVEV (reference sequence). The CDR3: CASSTGPREAFF. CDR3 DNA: TGTGCCAGCAGCACCGGACCTCGAGAAGCTTTCTTT.

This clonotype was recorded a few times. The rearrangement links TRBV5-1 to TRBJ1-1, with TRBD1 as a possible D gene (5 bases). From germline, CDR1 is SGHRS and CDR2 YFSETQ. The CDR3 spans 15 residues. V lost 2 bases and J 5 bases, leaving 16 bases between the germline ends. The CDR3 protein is CASSLLGRVGTEAFF. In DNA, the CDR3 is TGCGCCAGCAGCTTATTGGGCAGGGTGGGAACTGAAGCTTTCTTT.

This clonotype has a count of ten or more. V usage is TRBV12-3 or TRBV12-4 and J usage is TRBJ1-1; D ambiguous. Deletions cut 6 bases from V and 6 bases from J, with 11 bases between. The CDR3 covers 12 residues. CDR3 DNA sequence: TGTGCCAGCAGCACTTTTGGAGCTGAAGCTTTCTTT. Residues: CASSTFGAEAFF.

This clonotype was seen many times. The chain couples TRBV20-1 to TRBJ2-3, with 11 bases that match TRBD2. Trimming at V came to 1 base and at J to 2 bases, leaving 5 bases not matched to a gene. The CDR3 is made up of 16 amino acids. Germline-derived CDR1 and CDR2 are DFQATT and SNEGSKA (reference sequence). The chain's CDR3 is CSARVSTSGNTDTQYF. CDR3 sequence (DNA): TGCAGTGCTAGAGTCTCGACTAGCGGGAACACAGATACGCAGTATTTT.

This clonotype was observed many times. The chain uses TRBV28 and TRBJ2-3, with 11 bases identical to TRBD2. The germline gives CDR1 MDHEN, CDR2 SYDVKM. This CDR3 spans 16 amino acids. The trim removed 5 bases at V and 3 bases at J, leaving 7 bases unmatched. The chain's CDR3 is CASSQLAGGLTDTQYF. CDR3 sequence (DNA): TGTGCCAGCAGTCAATTAGCGGGGGGGCTTACAGATACGCAGTATTTT.

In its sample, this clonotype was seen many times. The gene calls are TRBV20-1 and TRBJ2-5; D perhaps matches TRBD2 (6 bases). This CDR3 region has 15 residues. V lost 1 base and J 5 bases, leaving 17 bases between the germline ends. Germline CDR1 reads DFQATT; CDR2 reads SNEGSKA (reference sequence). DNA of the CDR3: TGCAGTGCTAGAGTAGCTAGCGAGATGTTGGAGACCCAGTACTTC. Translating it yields CSARVASEMLETQYF.

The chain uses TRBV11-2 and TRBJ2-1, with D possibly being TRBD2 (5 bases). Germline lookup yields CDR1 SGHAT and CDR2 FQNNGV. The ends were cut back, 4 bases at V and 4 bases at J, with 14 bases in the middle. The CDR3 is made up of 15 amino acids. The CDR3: CASSSHGGKYNEQFF. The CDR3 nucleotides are TGTGCCAGCAGCTCCCACGGAGGAAAATACAATGAGCAGTTCTTC. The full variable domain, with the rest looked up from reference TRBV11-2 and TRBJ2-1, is EAGVAQSPRYKIIEKRQSVAFWCNPISGHATLYWYQQILGQGPKLLIQFQNNGVVDDSQLPKDRFSAERLKGVDSTLKIQPAKLEDSAVYLCASSSHGGKYNEQFFGPGTRLTVL.

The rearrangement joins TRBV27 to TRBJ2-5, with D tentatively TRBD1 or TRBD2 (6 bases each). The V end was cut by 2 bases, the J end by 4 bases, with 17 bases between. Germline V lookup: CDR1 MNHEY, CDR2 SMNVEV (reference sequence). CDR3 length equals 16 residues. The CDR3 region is CASSLEGGRVRETQYF. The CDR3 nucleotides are TGTGCCAGCAGTTTAGAGGGGGGTCGGGTTAGAGAGACCCAGTACTTC.